Listed here are 18 T cell receptor beta chains from one sample, sequenced in a study of shared clonotypes between healthy human individuals. The data were produced by immunoSEQ multiplex PCR, yet TCRdb's version contains in-frame clones alone and is incomplete. The sample carries hundreds of thousands of clones, roughly 70% recorded once. Sequencing used memory CD4+ T cells sorted from blood. The subset denotes: CD45RA-negative fraction. These receptor sequences come from a woman aged 25-40 years in good health.

The chain has TRBV5-8 and TRBJ1-5, with 11 nucleotides matching TRBD1. Germline CDR1 reads SGHTS; CDR2 reads YDEGEE. The CDR3 is 15 residues long. V lost 4 bases, J lost 7 bases, and 7 bases stayed unmatched. The CDR3: CASSRTGGALQPQHF. The DNA of the CDR3 is TGTGCCAGCAGCCGGACAGGGGGCGCTTTGCAGCCCCAGCATTTT.

This clone was picked up one time. The gene calls are TRBV19 and TRBJ2-7; D ambiguous. Germline CDR1 and CDR2: LNHDA and SQIVND (reference sequence). This CDR3 is built from 12 residues. V was shortened by 5 bases and J by 6 bases, with 11 bases between the two germline ends. The CDR3 loop reads CASSSPGREQYF. The CDR3 region has the DNA TGTGCCAGTAGTTCCCCCGGGCGCGAGCAGTACTTC.

The sample holds one count of this clone. The chain uses TRBV18 and TRBJ1-3; D call uncertain. The CDR3 runs to 16 residues. Germline V lookup: CDR1 KGHSH, CDR2 LQKENI. Between the trimmed V and J ends, which lost 3 bases and 1 base, there was a span of 13 bases. Here the CDR3 DNA reads TGTGCCAGCTCACCCCTGGACGGGTCGTCTGGAAACACCATATATTTT. This encodes CASSPLDGSSGNTIYF.

The sample holds a few counts of this clone. The chain joins TRBV6-5 to TRBJ1-1; D is unclear. The CDR3 has 14 residues. Germline V gene data show CDR1 as MNHEY and CDR2 as SVGAGI. V shed 9 bases and J shed 1 base, with 15 bases lying between them. CDR3 in amino acids: CASKRGRTNTEAFF. The CDR3 coding sequence is TGTGCCAGTAAACGAGGACGGACGAACACTGAAGCTTTCTTT.

This clone came up a few times. The rearrangement links TRBV28 to TRBJ1-1, with 8 bases that match TRBD1. The CDR3 is made up of 15 amino acids. The junction had 4 bases not matched to a gene; V was cut back by 3 bases and J by 1 base. Germline V CDR1 and CDR2: MDHEN, SYDVKM. The CDR3 spells CASSLVGTGNTEAFF. For the CDR3, the DNA is TGTGCCAGCAGTTTGGTCGGGACAGGGAACACTGAAGCTTTCTTT.

This chain links TRBV28 with TRBJ2-3; a possible D gene is TRBD1 (7 bases). The CDR3 is 14 amino acids. Germline V gene lookup returns CDR1 MDHEN and CDR2 SYDVKM. The germline V and J ends were trimmed by 2 bases and 6 bases, with 12 bases remaining between them. CDR3 amino acids: CASSLRAGGDTQYF. The CDR3 DNA reads TGTGCCAGCAGTTTACGGGCAGGGGGGGATACGCAGTATTTT. Full variable domain (remainder filled in from reference TRBV28 and TRBJ2-3): DVKVTQSSRYLVKRTGEKVFLECVQDMDHENMFWYRQDPGLGLRLIYFSYDVKMKEKGDIPEGYSVSREKKERFSLILESASTNQTSMYLCASSLRAGGDTQYFGPGTRLTVL.

This clone was found many times. The chain joins TRBV28 to TRBJ1-5; D gene ambiguous. The V end lost 8 bases, the J end lost 6 bases, and 32 bases lay between the germline ends. Germline CDR1 MDHEN, CDR2 SYDVKM. The CDR3 extends over 19 amino acids. CDR3 amino acids: CASLRIPTVGSGAGQPQHF. The DNA of the CDR3 is TGTGCCAGCCTCCGCATCCCTACAGTTGGGTCCGGCGCCGGTCAGCCCCAGCATTTT.

This clone was seen a handful of times. One end of the junction varies from germline; a read error may be responsible. The chain uses TRBV28 and TRBJ1-5; no definite D call. This CDR3 has 14 amino acids. Looked up from germline, CDR1 is MDHEN and CDR2 is SYDVKM. The CDR3 DNA follows: TGTGTCAGCAGTTTATCCGGGGAGGATCAGCCCCAGCATTTT. Translated, it gives CVSSLSGEDQPQHF. Based on the CDR3 plus reference TRBV28 and TRBJ1-5, the full variable domain is DVKVTQSSRYLVKRTGEKVFLECVQDMDHENMFWYRQDPGLGLRLIYFSYDVKMKEKGDIPEGYSVSREKKERFSLILESASTNQTSMYLCVSSLSGEDQPQHFGDGTRLSIL.

The chain employs TRBV6-5 and TRBJ1-4; D gene uncertain. Trimming shortened V by 0 bases and J by 5 bases, and 4 bases separated the two germline ends. Germline CDR1 MNHEY, CDR2 SVGAGI. The CDR3 is 13 residues long. The CDR3 region is CASSYSGNEKLFF. The CDR3 DNA sequence: TGTGCCAGCAGTTACTCAGGGAATGAAAAACTGTTTTTT.

The chain is built from TRBV15 and TRBJ2-7, with D unclear. The CDR3 contains 12 residues. Germline V lookup: CDR1 LNHNV, CDR2 YYDKDF (reference sequence). V lost 0 bases to trimming and J lost 7 bases, with 7 bases between them. CDR3 in amino acids: CATSRELGEQYF. The CDR3 DNA follows: TGTGCCACCAGCAGAGAACTGGGGGAGCAGTACTTC.

The chain uses TRBV5-5 and TRBJ2-7; 9 bases agree with TRBD1. The J segment lost 5 bases and the V segment lost 1 base, leaving 10 bases of the junction unmatched. The germline V gene has CDR1 SGHKS and CDR2 YYEKEE (reference sequence). CDR3 length equals 16 residues. CDR3 region: CASSLTSTGGLDEQYF. The CDR3 region has the DNA TGTGCCAGCAGCTTGACCTCGACAGGGGGTCTCGACGAGCAGTACTTC.

The chain couples TRBV6-5 to TRBJ2-7, with 10 bases identical to TRBD1. V was pared by 4 bases and J by 7 bases, with 4 bases of the junction left unmatched. CDR1 is MNHEY and CDR2 is SVGAGI in the germline V gene. The CDR3 is 13 residues long. DNA of the CDR3: TGTGCCAGCAGTTTCCGGGACAGGGGTGAGCAGTACTTC. Amino acids: CASSFRDRGEQYF.

This chain connects TRBV2 to TRBJ2-1, with D tentatively TRBD2 (6 bases). V lost 7 bases and J 2 bases, leaving 21 bases between the germline ends. Germline V gene sequence: CDR1 SNHLY, CDR2 FYNNEI. CDR3 length: 17 amino acids. Written as DNA, the CDR3 is TGTGCCAGCAACGAATGGGGCGGGATTAACCCCTACAATGAGCAGTTCTTC. Protein product: CASNEWGGINPYNEQFF.

This clone was seen a single time. The chain carries TRBV4-1 and TRBJ2-1; tentative D call: TRBD2 (5 bases). The germline V gene encodes CDR1 MGHRA and CDR2 YSYEKL. Trimming took 4 bases from V and 0 from J, leaving 10 bases between them. The CDR3 loop spans 15 amino acids. The CDR3 loop is CASSPRESSYNEQFF. The CDR3 DNA reads as TGCGCCAGCAGCCCTAGGGAGAGCTCCTACAATGAGCAGTTCTTC.

The rearrangement uses TRBV7-8 and TRBJ1-5; weak D call: TRBD1 (6 bases). The CDR3 is made up of 15 amino acids. Trimming stripped 2 bases from V and 6 bases from J, with 14 bases between. Germline V gene lookup returns CDR1 SGHVS and CDR2 FQNEAQ. The CDR3 here is CASSLIRGGGQPQHF. CDR3 coding DNA: TGTGCCAGCAGCTTAATCAGGGGAGGAGGTCAGCCCCAGCATTTT. The complete variable domain, with remaining parts taken from reference TRBV7-8 and TRBJ1-5, reads GAGVSQSPRYKVAKRGQDVALRCDPISGHVSLFWYQQALGQGPEFLTYFQNEAQLDKSGLPSDRFFAERPEGSVSTLKIQRTQQEDSAVYLCASSLIRGGGQPQHFGDGTRLSIL.

The chain recombines TRBV7-2 with TRBJ1-2; D might be TRBD1 (6 bases). This CDR3 is 14 amino acids long. The germline V gene encodes CDR1 SGHTA and CDR2 FQGNSA. Trimming removed 5 bases from V and 1 base from J, with 11 bases in between. The CDR3 is CASSRGGINYGYTF. The CDR3 DNA follows: TGTGCCAGCAGCCGAGGGGGGATTAACTATGGCTACACCTTC. Variable domain in full (rest from reference TRBV7-2 and TRBJ1-2): GAGVSQSPSNKVTEKGKDVELRCDPISGHTALYWYRQSLGQGLEFLIYFQGNSAPDKSGLPSDRFSAERTGGSVSTLTIQRTQQEDSAVYLCASSRGGINYGYTFGSGTRLTVV.

The chain couples TRBV5-1 to TRBJ1-2, with D perhaps TRBD1 (6 bases). Germline lookup yields CDR1 SGHRS and CDR2 YFSETQ. Trimming pared 5 bases from V and 1 base from J, leaving 12 bases between. The CDR3 has 14 residues. CDR3 sequence reads: CASSSRTDNYGYTF. DNA for the CDR3: TGCGCCAGCAGTTCCAGGACAGATAACTATGGCTACACCTTC. Combining the CDR3 with reference TRBV5-1 and TRBJ1-2 gives the whole variable domain KAGVTQTPRYLIKTRGQQVTLSCSPISGHRSVSWYQQTPGQGLQFLFEYFSETQRNKGNFPGRFSGRQFSNSRSEMNVSTLELGDSALYLCASSSRTDNYGYTFGSGTRLTVV.

V gene TRBV5-4 combines with J gene TRBJ2-5, with D perhaps matching TRBD1 (5 bases). TRBJ2-7 explains the end of the DNA better; the J call may be wrong. The CDR3 is made up of 14 amino acids. Per germline, CDR1 SGHNT and CDR2 YYREEE (reference sequence). The CDR3 DNA follows: TGTGCCAGCAGCAACCTCGACAGTCCCTACGAGCAGTACTTC. Protein sequence: CASSNLDSPYEQYF.